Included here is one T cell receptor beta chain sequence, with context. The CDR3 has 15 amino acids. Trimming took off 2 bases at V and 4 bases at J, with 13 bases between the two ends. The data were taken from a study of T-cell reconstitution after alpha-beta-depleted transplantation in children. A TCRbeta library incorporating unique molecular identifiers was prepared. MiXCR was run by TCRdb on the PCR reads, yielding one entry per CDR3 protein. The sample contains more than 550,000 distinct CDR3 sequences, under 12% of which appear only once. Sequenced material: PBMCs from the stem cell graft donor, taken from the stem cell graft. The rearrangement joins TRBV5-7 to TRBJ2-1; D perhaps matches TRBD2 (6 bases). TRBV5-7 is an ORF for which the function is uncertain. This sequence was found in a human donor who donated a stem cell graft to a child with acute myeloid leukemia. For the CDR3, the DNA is TGTGCCAGCAGCTTACTAGCCCCGAAATACAATGAGCAGTTCTTC. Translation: CASSLLAPKYNEQFF.